This TCR beta chain is from a study of brain metastases from non-small cell lung cancer. With 3 bases clipped from V and 1 base from J, the junction kept 10 bases outside the gene matches. Looked up from germline, CDR1 is LNHDA and CDR2 is SQIVND (reference sequence). This CDR3 is built from 18 residues. In regard to this clone: No antigen is known for it.

This table comes from immunoSEQ multiplex PCR, and its TCRdb copy is limited to in-frame clones, with some not included. The sample contains 4,000 to 5,000 clones, nearly 90% of which appear only once. The study's findings and limits: Brain metastases had lower T-cell infiltration than primary tumors. Compared with their matched primary tumors, approximately 60% of brain metastases showed expanded T-cell clones.

Sequencing was performed on primary lung tumor tissue. This sequence originates from a donor at least 40 years old with non-small cell lung cancer. The J gene is TRBJ2-1, the V gene TRBV19, with 9 bases lining up with TRBD2. CDR3 loop: CASSIGSGGLSSYNEQFF. DNA for the CDR3: TGTGCCAGTAGTATTGGAAGCGGGGGGTTATCTTCCTACAATGAGCAGTTCTTC.